This TCR beta chain was recovered during a study of regulatory T cells in long-lasting Graves disease (dated by TCRdb to the early 2020s). Regarding the research as a whole: Patients with newly diagnosed Graves' disease had been on antithyroid drugs for under 3 months. A total of roughly 33 samples underwent TCR sequencing: about 13 from persistent and some 20 from newly diagnosed Graves' disease patients. The study was registered as a clinical trial and conducted in China. Persistent Graves' disease patients were compared with newly diagnosed Graves' disease patients by peripheral blood TCR sequencing and RNA sequencing. Results the study describes overall, beyond this receptor: Only peripheral blood was studied, because thyroid tissue, the primary lesion, was inaccessible. Compared with newly diagnosed patients, patients with persistent Graves' disease had lower TCR Shannon entropy and fewer highly expanded clones, which suggests clonal expansion. Preferential use of TRBV28, TRBJ1-2 and TRBJ2-5 was observed in persistent disease, whereas TRBV20-1 and TRBJ2-1 were favored in newly diagnosed disease. More public clonotypes were shared among persistent patients (fewer than 3,000) than among newly diagnosed patients (966). Sequencing and analysis were limited to the TCR beta chain. The small sample size was acknowledged by the authors as a limitation that may reduce accuracy.

Library preparation was by multiplex PCR. These reads were obtained on an Illumina HiSeq 4000. CDR3 regions were amplified by Arm-PCR with iRepertoire HTBI primers to construct TCR beta libraries. Before sequencing, the PCR products went through gel purification. The paper's processing steps were these. Gene usage analysis of CDR3 amino acid clonotypes used the 62 TRBV and around 13 TRBJ segments found across samples. COPE and FqMerger were used to merge filtered high-quality paired reads into contigs. Contigs were aligned with BLAST to IMGT TRBV, TRBD and TRBJ reference genes, and CDR3 was defined per IMGT. Any clonotype with a frequency above 0.1% was classified as a highly expanded clone. Shannon entropy was used to measure repertoire diversity, and the Gini coefficient was used to measure V-J evenness. Clonotypes shared by more than one individual were considered public. The raw public reads went through TCRdb reprocessing: fastp at Q25, MiXCR clone calling, in-frame beta chains kept. Duplicate CDR3 protein sequences are folded into a single record with the most common DNA and genes. The V and J calls here are based on TCRdb, not the publication. The sample table lists a few hundred thousand distinct CDR3 sequences, 14% of them with a count of one. Roughly a sixth of the sample is held by the ten biggest clonotypes.

The time point label on this specimen signifies: newly diagnosed GD, antithyroid drugs for less than 3 months. For both TCR sequencing and RNA sequencing, RNA was extracted from PBMCs in TRIzol. Graves' disease was diagnosed according to American Thyroid Association guidelines. The patients came from an endocrinology department in Xi'an, China. From each patient, about 9.7 milliliters of peripheral blood was collected into an EDTA anticoagulant tube. Ficoll Paque Plus density gradient separation was used to isolate PBMCs, and no further T cell sorting was performed. An Agilent 2100 Bioanalyzer and agarose gel were used to check RNA quality, while a NanoDrop 2000 measured RNA concentration. Via the germline V gene, CDR1 is KGHSY and CDR2 FQNENV. V loses 4 bases of germline sequence and J loses 11 bases, and the interval between the two ends is 14 bases. Counted from cysteine to phenylalanine, this CDR3 has 12 amino acids. Left in the record is the CDR3 DNA by itself, 36 bases read in frame from the first base.

Ten or more counts support this clonotype. Its target antigen remains unknown. No much larger clonotype is one base removed from it; base qualities were not supplied. This sample also belongs to another study, concerning T cells in Graves' hyperthyroidism and ophthalmopathy. Looking at the second paper: Graves' hyperthyroidism was defined as stable when no progression to ophthalmopathy occurred over 18 months of follow-up. The hyperthyroidism patients were between 18 and 65 years old and newly diagnosed, with a disease duration of less than 2 months. Any patient with an uncontrolled infection, another autoimmune disease, pregnancy or lactation was excluded. Diagnoses were based on clinical symptoms, serum thyroxine and TRAb, thyroid ultrasound and orbital computed tomography. The TCR CDR3 was subjected to a first round of RT-PCR using the HTBI primer set and the Qiagen OneStep RT-PCR kit. Most expanded thyroid clonotypes (frequency above 0.001) were also found in blood, which suggests that blood repertoires may mirror thyroid immune responses. A 13 V-J signature model separated ophthalmopathy from stable hyperthyroidism, with nearly 90% sensitivity and about 81% specificity in cross-validation and 80%/75% in testing. In validation, progression to ophthalmopathy was predicted by the model with nearly 71% sensitivity and 72% to 80% specificity, a median of 6.5 months before onset. TCR V-J signatures able to tell the groups apart were searched for in a discovery cohort of 100 patients, of whom around 42 had Graves' ophthalmopathy and around 58 had stable Graves' hyperthyroidism. Prospective prediction of ophthalmopathy was tested in an independent validation cohort consisting of fewer than 20 hyperthyroidism patients and about 17 patients who later progressed to ophthalmopathy. For training and testing, the roughly 97 patients in the discovery cohort were randomly divided in a 7:3 ratio. In more than five Graves' hyperthyroidism patients, the study also compared T-cell repertoires from thyroid tissue with T-cell repertoires from blood. After blood sampling, hyperthyroidism patients were treated with methimazole at a starting dose of 30 mg daily, and ophthalmopathy patients were treated with high-dose intravenous methylprednisolone. Libraries were constructed in a second round of multiplex PCR, after which size selection and purification were carried out. Sequencing of the libraries was done on an Illumina HiSeq2000 using paired-end 100 bp reads. SOAPnuke was used to process the raw data, with reads discarded if the reads contained adapters or uncalled bases, had a mean Phred below 15, or lacked an exact constant-primer or identifier match. High-quality paired reads were merged using COPE v1.2.5, and each unique nucleotide sequence was defined as a clonotype. MiTCR v1.1 was used to align clonotypes to the IMGT TRBV, TRBD and TRBJ reference segments. The analysis was restricted to V-J combinations with a frequency above 0.0001, which together covered 99% to 99.2% of the repertoires. A TCS score was defined as the ratio between F50 (clonal expansion) and ExV (chaos), using BLOSUM62-based TCRdist between CDR3 peptides within each V-J. Welch's t-statistics and random forest reduced some 510 V-J features to 13, which were used in a naive Bayes classifier (R e1071). No statistical method was used to fix the sample size in advance, and group allocation was not hidden from the investigators. According to the paper, TCR Vbeta CDR3 sequencing was carried out on around 140 peripheral blood samples, which came from some 41 ophthalmopathy, roughly 75 hyperthyroidism and some 17 progressor patients.

This chain joins TRBV16 to TRBJ1-1, and TRBD1 may be the D gene, going by 5 matching bases. The sequences come from peripheral blood mononuclear cells (PBMCs), collected at new diagnosis, from a patient treated with antithyroid drugs. This receptor was identified in a woman between 50 and 59 years old with Graves disease. Donor details come from another sample of the same person, matched by shared clones. The nucleotides read TGTGCCAGCAGCCCAGGCAGCCGGGGGGCTTTCTTT. Translated, this is CASSPGSRGAFF.